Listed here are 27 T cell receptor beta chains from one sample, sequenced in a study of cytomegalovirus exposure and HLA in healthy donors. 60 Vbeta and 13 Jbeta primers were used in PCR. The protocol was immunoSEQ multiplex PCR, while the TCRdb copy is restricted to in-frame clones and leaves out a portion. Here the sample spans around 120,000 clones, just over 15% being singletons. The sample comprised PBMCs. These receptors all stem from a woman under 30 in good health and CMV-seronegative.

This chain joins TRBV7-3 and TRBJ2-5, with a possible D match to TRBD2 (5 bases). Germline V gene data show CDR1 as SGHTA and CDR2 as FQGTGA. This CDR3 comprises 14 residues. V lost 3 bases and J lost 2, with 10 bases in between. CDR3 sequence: CASSFGGRQETQYF. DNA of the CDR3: TGTGCCAGCAGCTTTGGAGGCCGACAAGAGACCCAGTACTTC.

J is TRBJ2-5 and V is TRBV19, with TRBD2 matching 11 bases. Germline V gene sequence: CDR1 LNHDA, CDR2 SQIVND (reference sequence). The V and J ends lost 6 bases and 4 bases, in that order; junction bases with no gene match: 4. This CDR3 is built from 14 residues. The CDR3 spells CASRTSGERETQYF. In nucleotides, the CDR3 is TGTGCCAGTAGGACTAGCGGGGAACGAGAGACCCAGTACTTC. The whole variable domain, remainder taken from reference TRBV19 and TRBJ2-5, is DGGITQSPKYLFRKEGQNVTLSCEQNLNHDAMYWYRQDPGQGLRLIYYSQIVNDFQKGDIAEGYSVSREKKESFPLTVTSAQKNPTAFYLCASRTSGERETQYFGPGTRLLVL.

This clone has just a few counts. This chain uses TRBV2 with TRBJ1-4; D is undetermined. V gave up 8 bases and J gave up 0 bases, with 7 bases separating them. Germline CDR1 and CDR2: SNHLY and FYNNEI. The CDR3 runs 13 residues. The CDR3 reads CASRVSTNEKLFF. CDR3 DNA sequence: TGTGCCAGCCGGGTGTCAACTAATGAAAAACTGTTTTTT.

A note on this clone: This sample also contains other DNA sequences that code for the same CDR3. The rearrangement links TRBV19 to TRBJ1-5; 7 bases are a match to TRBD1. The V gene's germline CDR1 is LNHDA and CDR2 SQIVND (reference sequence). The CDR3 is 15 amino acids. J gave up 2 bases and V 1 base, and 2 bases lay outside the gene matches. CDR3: CASSIGTGGNQPQHF. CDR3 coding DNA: TGTGCCAGTAGTATAGGCACAGGGGGCAATCAGCCCCAGCATTTT.

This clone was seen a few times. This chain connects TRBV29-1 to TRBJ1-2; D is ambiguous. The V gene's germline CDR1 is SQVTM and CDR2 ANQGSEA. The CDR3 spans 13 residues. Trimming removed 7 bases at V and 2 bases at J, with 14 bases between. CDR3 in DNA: TGCAGCGCCACCTGGCCAGGCAACTATGGCTACACCTTC. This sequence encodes CSATWPGNYGYTF.

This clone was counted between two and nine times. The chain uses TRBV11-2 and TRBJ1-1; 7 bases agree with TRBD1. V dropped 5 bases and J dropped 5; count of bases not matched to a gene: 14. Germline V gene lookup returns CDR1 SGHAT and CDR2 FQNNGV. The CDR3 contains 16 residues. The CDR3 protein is CASSGMARGRRTEAFF. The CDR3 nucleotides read TGTGCCAGCAGCGGAATGGCCAGGGGGAGGAGAACTGAAGCTTTCTTT.

The CDR3 bases are TGTGCCAGCAGCCCAATCGCCCCGGGGGAGACCCAGTACTTC. Translation: CASSPIAPGETQYF. This chain connects TRBV7-6 to TRBJ2-5; tentatively, D is TRBD2 (5 bases). Germline V gene lookup returns CDR1 SGHVS and CDR2 FNYEAQ. V was shortened by 5 bases and J by 5 bases, with 15 bases between the two germline ends. The CDR3 contains 14 residues.

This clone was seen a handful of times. CDR3 sequence (DNA): TGCAGCGTAAAGACCTCATTCCGAGCGCCAGAGACCCAGTACTTC. Translation: CSVKTSFRAPETQYF. J is TRBJ2-5 and V is TRBV29-1; D gene ambiguous. Germline V CDR1 and CDR2: SQVTM, ANQGSEA. V lost 6 bases to trimming and J lost 4 bases, with 21 bases between them. CDR3 length: 15 amino acids.

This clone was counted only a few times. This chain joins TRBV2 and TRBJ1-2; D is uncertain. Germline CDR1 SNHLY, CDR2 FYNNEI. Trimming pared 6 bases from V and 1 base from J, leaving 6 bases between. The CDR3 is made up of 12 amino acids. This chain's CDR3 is CASRELNYGYTF. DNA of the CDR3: TGTGCCAGCAGAGAGCTTAACTATGGCTACACCTTC.

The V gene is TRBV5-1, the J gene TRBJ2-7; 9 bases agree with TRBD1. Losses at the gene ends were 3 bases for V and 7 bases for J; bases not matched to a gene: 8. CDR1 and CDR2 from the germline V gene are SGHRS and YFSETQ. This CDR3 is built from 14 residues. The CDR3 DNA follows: TGCGCCAGCAGCTCAACCGGGACAGGGTGGGAGCAGTACTTC. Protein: CASSSTGTGWEQYF. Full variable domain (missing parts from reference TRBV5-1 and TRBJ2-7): KAGVTQTPRYLIKTRGQQVTLSCSPISGHRSVSWYQQTPGQGLQFLFEYFSETQRNKGNFPGRFSGRQFSNSRSEMNVSTLELGDSALYLCASSSTGTGWEQYFGPGTRLTVT.

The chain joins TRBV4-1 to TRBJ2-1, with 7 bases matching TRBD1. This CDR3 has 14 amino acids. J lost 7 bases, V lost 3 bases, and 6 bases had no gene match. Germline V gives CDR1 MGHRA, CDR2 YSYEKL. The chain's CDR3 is CASSHKRGRNEQFF. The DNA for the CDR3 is TGCGCCAGCAGCCACAAAAGGGGGCGGAATGAGCAGTTCTTC.

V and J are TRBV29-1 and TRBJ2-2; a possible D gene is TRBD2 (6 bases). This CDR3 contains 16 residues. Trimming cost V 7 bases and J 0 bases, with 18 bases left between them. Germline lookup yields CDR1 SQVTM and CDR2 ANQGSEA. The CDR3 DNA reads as TGCAGCGCCAACGGGAGCCCGGCTTCGAACACCGGGGAGCTGTTTTTT. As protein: CSANGSPASNTGELFF.

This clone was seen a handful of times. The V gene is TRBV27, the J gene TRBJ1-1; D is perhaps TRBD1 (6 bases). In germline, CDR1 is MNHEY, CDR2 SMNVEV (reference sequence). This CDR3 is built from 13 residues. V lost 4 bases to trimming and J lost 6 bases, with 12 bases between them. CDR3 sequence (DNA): TGTGCCAGCAGTTCCCGACAGGCGGCTGAAGCTTTCTTT. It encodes CASSSRQAAEAFF.

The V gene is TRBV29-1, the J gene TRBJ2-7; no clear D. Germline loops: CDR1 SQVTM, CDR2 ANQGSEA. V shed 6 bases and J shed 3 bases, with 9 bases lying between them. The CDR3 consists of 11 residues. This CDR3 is CSVVAVYEQYF. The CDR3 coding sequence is TGCAGCGTGGTGGCAGTCTACGAGCAGTACTTC.

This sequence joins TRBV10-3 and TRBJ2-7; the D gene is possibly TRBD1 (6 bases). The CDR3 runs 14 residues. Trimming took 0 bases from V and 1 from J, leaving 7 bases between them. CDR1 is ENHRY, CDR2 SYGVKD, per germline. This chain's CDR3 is CAISESGQSYEQYF. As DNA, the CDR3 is TGTGCCATCAGTGAGTCCGGACAGTCCTACGAGCAGTACTTC.

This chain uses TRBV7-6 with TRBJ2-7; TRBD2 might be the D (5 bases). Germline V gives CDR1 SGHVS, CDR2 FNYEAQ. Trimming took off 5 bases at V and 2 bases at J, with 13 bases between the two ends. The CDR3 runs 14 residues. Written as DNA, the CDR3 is TGTGCCAGCAGCCCTCGCGGGTCGACCTACGAGCAGTACTTC. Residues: CASSPRGSTYEQYF.

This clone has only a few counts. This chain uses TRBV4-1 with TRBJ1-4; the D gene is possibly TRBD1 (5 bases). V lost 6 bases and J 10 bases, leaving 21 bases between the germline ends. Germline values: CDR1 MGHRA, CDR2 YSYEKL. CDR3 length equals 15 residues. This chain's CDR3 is CASSPTVGGEGKLFF. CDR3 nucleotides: TGCGCCAGCAGTCCGACAGTGGGGGGAGAAGGAAAACTGTTTTTT.

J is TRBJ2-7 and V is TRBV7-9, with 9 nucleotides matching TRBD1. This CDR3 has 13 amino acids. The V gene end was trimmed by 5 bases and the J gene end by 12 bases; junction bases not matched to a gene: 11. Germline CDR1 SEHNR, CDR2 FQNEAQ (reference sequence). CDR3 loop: CASSPRTGEIRYF. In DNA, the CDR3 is TGTGCCAGCAGCCCCCGGACAGGGGAAATTCGGTACTTC.

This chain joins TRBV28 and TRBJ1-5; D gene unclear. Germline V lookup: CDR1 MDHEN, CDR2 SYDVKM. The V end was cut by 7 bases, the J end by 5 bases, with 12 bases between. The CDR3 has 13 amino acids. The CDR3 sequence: CASKNSRDQPQHF. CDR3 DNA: TGTGCCAGCAAAAACTCGAGGGATCAGCCCCAGCATTTT. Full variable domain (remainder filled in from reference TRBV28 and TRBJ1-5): DVKVTQSSRYLVKRTGEKVFLECVQDMDHENMFWYRQDPGLGLRLIYFSYDVKMKEKGDIPEGYSVSREKKERFSLILESASTNQTSMYLCASKNSRDQPQHFGDGTRLSIL.

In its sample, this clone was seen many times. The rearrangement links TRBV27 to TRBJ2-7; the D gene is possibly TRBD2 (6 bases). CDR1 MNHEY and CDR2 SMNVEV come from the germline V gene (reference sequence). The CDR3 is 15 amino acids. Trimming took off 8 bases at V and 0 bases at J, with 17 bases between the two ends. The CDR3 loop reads CASPYRDCYSYEQYF. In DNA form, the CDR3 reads TGTGCCAGCCCGTACCGGGACTGCTACTCCTACGAGCAGTACTTC.

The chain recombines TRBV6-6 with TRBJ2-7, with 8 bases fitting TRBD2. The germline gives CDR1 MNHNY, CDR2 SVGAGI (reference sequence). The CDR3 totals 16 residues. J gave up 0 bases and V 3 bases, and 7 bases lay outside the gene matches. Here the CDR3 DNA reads TGTGCCAGCAGTTATCCAGGACTAGCCAGCTCCTACGAGCAGTACTTC. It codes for CASSYPGLASSYEQYF.

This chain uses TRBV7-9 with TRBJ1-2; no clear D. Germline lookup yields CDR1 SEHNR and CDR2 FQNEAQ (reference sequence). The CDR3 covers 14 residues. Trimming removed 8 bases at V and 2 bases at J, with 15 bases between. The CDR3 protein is CASSGNNENYGYTF. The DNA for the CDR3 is TGTGCCAGCTCGGGGAACAACGAGAACTATGGCTACACCTTC.

The chain's CDR3 is CASSQTSYNQPQHF. In DNA, the CDR3 is TGCGCCAGCAGTCAGACATCCTACAATCAGCCCCAGCATTTT. This chain uses TRBV23-1 with TRBJ1-5; D call uncertain. TRBV23-1 is an ORF, with its function uncertain. This CDR3 contains 14 residues. The V and J ends lost 3 bases and 3 bases respectively, with 9 bases between them.

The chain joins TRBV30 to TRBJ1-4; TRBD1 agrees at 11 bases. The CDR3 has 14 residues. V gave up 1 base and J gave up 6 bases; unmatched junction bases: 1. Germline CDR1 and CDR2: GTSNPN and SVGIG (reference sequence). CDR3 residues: CAWSGGQGDEKLFF. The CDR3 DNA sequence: TGTGCCTGGAGTGGGGGACAGGGGGATGAAAAACTGTTTTTT.

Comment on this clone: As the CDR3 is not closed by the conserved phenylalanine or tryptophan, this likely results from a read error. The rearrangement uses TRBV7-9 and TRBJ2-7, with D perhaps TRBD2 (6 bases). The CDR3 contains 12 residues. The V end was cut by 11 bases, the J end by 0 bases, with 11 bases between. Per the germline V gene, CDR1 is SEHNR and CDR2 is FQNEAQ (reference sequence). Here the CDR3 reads CAGGGASYEQYL. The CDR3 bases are TGTGCCGGAGGAGGGGCCTCCTACGAGCAGTACCTC.

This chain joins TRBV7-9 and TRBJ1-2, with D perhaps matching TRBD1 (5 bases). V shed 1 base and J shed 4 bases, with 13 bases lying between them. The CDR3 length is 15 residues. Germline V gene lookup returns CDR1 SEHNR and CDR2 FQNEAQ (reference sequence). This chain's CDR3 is CASSLGRGEGYGYTF. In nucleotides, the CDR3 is TGTGCCAGCAGCTTAGGGAGAGGGGAGGGCTATGGCTACACCTTC.

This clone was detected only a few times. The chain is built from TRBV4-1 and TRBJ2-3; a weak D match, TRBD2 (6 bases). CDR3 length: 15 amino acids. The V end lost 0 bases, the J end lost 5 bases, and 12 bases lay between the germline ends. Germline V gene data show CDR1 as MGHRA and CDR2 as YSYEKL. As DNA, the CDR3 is TGCGCCAGCAGCCAAGATAGCATAGCGGTAGATACGCAGTATTTT. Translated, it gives CASSQDSIAVDTQYF.